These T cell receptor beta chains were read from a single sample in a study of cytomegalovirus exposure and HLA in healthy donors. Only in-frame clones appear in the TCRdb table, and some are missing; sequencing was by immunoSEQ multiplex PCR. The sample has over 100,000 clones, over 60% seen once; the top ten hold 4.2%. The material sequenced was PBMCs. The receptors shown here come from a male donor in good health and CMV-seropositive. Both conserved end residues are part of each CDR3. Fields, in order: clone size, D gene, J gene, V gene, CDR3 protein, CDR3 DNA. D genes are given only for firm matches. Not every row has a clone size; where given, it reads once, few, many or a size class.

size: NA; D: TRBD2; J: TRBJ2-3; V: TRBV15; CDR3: CATSREGLAGGPGTDTQYF; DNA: TGTGCCACCAGCAGAGAGGGGCTAGCGGGGGGGCCCGGCACAGATACGCAGTATTTT
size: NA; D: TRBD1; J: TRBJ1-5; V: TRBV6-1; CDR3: CASRADRASNQPQHF; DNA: TGTGCCAGCAGAGCGGACAGGGCTAGCAATCAGCCCCAGCATTTT
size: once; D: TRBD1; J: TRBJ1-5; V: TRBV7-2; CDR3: CASSKQGSSNQPQHF; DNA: TGTGCCAGCAGCAAACAGGGGAGTAGCAATCAGCCCCAGCATTTT
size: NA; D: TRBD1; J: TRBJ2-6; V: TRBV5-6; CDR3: CASSLGTGGYSGANVLTF; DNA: TGTGCCAGCAGCTTGGGGACAGGGGGCTATTCTGGGGCCAACGTCCTGACTTTC
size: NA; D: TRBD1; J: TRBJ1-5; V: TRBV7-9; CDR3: CSSSLVGTDVRF; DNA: TGTTCCAGCAGCTTAGTTGGGACAGATGTTCGTTTT
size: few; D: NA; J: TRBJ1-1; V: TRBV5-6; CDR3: CASSSGRGATTEAFF; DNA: TGTGCCAGCAGCTCCGGGCGGGGGGCGACTACTGAAGCTTTCTTT
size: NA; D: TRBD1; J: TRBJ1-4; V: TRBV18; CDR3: CASSHLQGPDEKLFF; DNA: TGTGCCAGCTCGCATTTACAGGGGCCGGATGAAAAACTGTTTTTT
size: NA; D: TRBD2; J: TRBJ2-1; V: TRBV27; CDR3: CASSPGTSGVNEQFF; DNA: TGTGCCAGCAGCCCCGGGACTAGCGGGGTTAATGAGCAGTTCTTC
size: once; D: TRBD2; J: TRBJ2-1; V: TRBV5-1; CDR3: CASSGKGLAGILSSSYNEQFF; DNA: TGCGCCAGCAGCGGGAAAGGACTAGCGGGGATTCTTTCAAGCTCCTACAATGAGCAGTTCTTC
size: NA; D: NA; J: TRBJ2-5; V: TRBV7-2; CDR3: CASSLPLGGGLGETQYF; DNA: TGTGCCAGCAGCCTCCCCCTCGGGGGAGGATTAGGGGAGACCCAGTACTTC
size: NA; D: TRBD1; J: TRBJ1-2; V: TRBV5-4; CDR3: CASSNTGTANYGYTF; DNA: TGTGCCAGCAGCAATACAGGGACAGCAAACTATGGCTACACCTTC
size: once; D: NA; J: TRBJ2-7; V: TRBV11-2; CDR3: CASTVTTHRSYEQYF; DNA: TGTGCCAGCACCGTGACTACCCACCGATCCTACGAGCAGTACTTC
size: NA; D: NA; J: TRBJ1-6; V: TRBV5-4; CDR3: CASSWLGDSPLHF; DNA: TGTGCCAGCAGTTGGCTTGGAGATTCACCCCTCCACTTT
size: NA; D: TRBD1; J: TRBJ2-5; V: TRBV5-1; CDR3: CASSLTAGGGETQYF; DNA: TGCGCCAGCAGCTTGACTGCAGGGGGCGGCGAGACCCAGTACTTC
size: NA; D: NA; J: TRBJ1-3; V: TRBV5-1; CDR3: CASSLTGFGNTIYF; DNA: TGCGCCAGCAGCCTCACAGGGTTTGGAAACACCATATATTTT
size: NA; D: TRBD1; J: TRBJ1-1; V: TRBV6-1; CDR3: CASSGHPGQGATEAFF; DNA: TGTGCCAGCAGTGGACACCCGGGACAGGGGGCCACTGAAGCTTTCTTT
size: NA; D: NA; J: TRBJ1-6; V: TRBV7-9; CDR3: CASSLDAGGAVMALHF; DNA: TGTGCCAGCAGCTTAGACGCGGGGGGGGCTGTTATGGCCCTCCACTTT
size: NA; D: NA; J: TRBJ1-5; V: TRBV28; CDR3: CASTTLAGLGSNQPQHF; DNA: TGTGCCAGCACCACCCTCGCGGGGCTCGGTAGCAATCAGCCCCAGCATTTT
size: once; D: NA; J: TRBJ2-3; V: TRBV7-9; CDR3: CASSLGLAGDTQYF; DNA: TGTGCCAGCAGCTTAGGGCTAGCAGGAGATACGCAGTATTTT
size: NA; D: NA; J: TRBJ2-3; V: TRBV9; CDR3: CASSVQGTDTQYF; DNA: TGTGCCAGCAGCGTACAGGGGACAGATACGCAGTATTTT
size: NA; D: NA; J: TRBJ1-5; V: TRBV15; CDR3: CATSRGLDSSQPQHF; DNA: TGTGCCACCAGCAGAGGCTTGGACAGCAGTCAGCCCCAGCATTTT
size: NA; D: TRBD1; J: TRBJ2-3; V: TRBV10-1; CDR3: CASSEFGDSESSTDTQYF; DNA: TGCGCCAGCAGTGAGTTCGGGGACAGCGAATCTAGCACAGATACGCAGTATTTT
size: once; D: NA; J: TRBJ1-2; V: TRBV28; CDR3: CASSRDRIDGYTF; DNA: TGTGCCAGCAGTCGCGACAGGATCGATGGCTACACCTTC
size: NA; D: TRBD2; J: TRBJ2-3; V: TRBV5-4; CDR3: CASSRTGTRSDTQYF; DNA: TGTGCCAGCAGCAGGACGGGGACTAGGTCAGATACGCAGTATTTT
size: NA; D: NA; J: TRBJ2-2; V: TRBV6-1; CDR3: CASSEGSSTGELFF; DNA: TGTGCCAGCAGTGAAGGGAGCAGCACCGGGGAGCTGTTTTTT
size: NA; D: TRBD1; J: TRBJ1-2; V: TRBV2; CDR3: CASSEQIASGGRGYTF; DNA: TGTGCCAGCAGTGAACAGATAGCGTCAGGGGGCAGGGGCTACACCTTC
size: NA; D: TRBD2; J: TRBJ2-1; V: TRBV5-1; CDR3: CASSLASLAGGANEQFF; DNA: TGCGCCAGCAGCTTGGCGAGTCTAGCGGGAGGGGCTAATGAGCAGTTCTTC
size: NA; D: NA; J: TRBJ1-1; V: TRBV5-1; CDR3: CASSPVFLEGTEAFF; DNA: TGCGCCAGCAGCCCTGTCTTCCTGGAGGGCACTGAAGCTTTCTTT
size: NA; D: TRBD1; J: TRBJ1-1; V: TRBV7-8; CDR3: CASSQGTGGAFF; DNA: TGTGCCAGCAGCCAAGGGACAGGTGGAGCTTTCTTT
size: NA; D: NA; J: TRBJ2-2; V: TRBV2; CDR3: CASSDTATGELFF; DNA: TGTGCCAGCAGTGATACAGCTACCGGGGAGCTGTTTTTT
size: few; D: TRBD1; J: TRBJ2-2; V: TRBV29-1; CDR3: CSVKGAGTGGLGELFF; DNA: TGCAGCGTTAAAGGGGCCGGGACAGGGGGCCTCGGGGAGCTGTTTTTT
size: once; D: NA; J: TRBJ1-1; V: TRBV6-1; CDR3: CASSEGVLRTEAFF; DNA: TGTGCCAGCAGTGAAGGGGTCCTGAGGACTGAAGCTTTCTTT
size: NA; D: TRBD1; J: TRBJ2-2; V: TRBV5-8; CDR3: CASRPLPGQENTGELFF; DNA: TGTGCCAGCAGGCCCCTCCCGGGACAGGAGAACACCGGGGAGCTGTTTTTT
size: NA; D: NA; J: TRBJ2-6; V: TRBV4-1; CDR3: CASSQMGSGANVLTF; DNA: TGCGCCAGCAGCCAAATGGGCTCCGGGGCCAACGTCCTGACTTTC
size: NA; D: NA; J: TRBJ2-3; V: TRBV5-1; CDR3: CASSLNRGTDTQYF; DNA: TGCGCCAGCAGCTTGAATCGGGGAACAGATACGCAGTATTTT
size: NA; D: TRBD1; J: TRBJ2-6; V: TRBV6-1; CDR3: CASRRQGVGANVLTF; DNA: TGTGCCTCCCGCCGGCAGGGGGTTGGGGCCAACGTCCTGACTTTC
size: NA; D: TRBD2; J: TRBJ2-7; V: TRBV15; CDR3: CATSSEGGLAGLHEQYF; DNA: TGTGCCACCAGCTCAGAGGGCGGACTAGCGGGACTCCACGAGCAGTACTTC
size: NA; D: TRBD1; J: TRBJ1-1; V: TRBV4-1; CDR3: CASSQAGQGGTEAFF; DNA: TGCGCCAGCAGCCAAGCAGGACAGGGGGGGACTGAAGCTTTCTTT
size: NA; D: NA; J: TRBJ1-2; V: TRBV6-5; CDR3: CASSYSGHRGYTF; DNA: TGTGCCAGCAGTTACTCCGGTCACAGGGGCTACACCTTC
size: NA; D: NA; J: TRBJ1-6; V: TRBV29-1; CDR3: CSVQMPGKVALHF; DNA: TGCAGCGTTCAGATGCCGGGGAAGGTAGCCCTCCACTTT
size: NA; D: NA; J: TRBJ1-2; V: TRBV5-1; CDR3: CASSPGWGTYEGYTF; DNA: TGCGCCAGCAGCCCTGGGTGGGGGACATATGAAGGCTACACCTTC
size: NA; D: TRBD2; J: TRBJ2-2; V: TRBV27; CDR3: CASSWNSGVDGELFF; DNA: TGTGCCAGCAGTTGGAATAGCGGGGTGGACGGGGAGCTGTTTTTT
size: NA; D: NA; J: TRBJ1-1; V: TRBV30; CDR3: CAWRHNRNTEAFF; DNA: TGTGCCTGGCGCCACAACAGGAACACTGAAGCTTTCTTT
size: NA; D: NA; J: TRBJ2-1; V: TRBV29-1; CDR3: CSIWQDNEQFF; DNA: TGCAGCATCTGGCAGGACAATGAGCAGTTCTTC
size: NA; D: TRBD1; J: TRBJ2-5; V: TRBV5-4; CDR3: CASSLGTVYQETQYF; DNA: TGTGCCAGCAGCTTAGGGACAGTGTACCAAGAGACCCAGTACTTC
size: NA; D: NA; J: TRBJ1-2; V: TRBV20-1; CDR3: CSATVTYGYTF; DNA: TGCAGTGCTACGGTAACCTATGGCTACACCTTC
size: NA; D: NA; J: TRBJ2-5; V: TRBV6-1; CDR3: CASTLGGALETQYF; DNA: TGTGCCAGCACCCTAGGGGGGGCCCTGGAGACCCAGTACTTC
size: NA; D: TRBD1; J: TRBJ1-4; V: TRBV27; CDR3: CASSPDRAALDEKLFF; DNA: TGTGCCAGCAGTCCCGACAGGGCAGCGCTGGATGAAAAACTGTTTTTT
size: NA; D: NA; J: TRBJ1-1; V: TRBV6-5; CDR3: CASSYSPSGQHTEAFF; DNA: TGTGCCAGCAGTTACTCACCCTCGGGTCAGCACACTGAAGCTTTCTTT
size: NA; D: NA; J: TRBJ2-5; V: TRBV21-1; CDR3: CATGGPGQTQYF; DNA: TGTGCCACAGGAGGGCCTGGGCAGACCCAGTACTTC
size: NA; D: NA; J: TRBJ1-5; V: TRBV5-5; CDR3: CASSLTGRVENQPQHF; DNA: TGTGCCAGCAGCTTAACAGGGCGAGTAGAAAATCAGCCCCAGCATTTT
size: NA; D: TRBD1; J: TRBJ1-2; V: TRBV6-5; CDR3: CASSYGDRGGYTF; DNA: TGTGCCAGCAGTTACGGGGACAGGGGGGGCTACACCTTC
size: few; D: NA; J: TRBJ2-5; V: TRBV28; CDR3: CASSFRRAPGTQYF; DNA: TGTGCCAGCAGTTTCCGGAGGGCCCCGGGGACCCAGTACTTC
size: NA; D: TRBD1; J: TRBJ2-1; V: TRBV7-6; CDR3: CASSLAVQGAVNNEQFF; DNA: TGTGCCAGCAGCTTAGCTGTTCAGGGGGCTGTTAACAATGAGCAGTTCTTC
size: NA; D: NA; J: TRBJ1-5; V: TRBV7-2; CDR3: CASSFDGSNQPQHF; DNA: TGTGCCAGCAGCTTCGACGGGAGCAATCAGCCCCAGCATTTT
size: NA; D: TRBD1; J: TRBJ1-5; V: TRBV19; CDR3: CASSRQGDSNQPQHF; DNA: TGTGCCAGTAGTCGACAGGGGGATAGCAATCAGCCCCAGCATTTT
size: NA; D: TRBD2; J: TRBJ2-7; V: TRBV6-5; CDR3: CASSYGPSGSYEQYF; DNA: TGTGCCAGCAGTTATGGCCCTAGCGGGAGCTACGAGCAGTACTTC
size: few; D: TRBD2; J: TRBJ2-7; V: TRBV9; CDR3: CASSRTSGAPSYEQYF; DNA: TGTGCCAGCAGTCGGACTAGCGGAGCCCCCTCCTACGAGCAGTACTTC